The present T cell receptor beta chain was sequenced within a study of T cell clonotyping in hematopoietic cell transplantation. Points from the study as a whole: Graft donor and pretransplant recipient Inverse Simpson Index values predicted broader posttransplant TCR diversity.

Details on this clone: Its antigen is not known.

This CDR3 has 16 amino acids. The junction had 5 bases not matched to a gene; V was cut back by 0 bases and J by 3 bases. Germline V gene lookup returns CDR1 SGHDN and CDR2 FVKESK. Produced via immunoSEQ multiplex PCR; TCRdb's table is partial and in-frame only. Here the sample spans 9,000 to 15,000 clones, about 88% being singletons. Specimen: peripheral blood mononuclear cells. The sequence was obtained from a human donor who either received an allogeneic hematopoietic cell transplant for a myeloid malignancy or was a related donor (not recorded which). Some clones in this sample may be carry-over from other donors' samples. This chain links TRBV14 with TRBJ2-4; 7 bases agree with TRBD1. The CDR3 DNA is TGTGCCAGCAGCCAAGATTCCGGGACAGTCAAAAACATTCAGTACTTC. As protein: CASSQDSGTVKNIQYF.